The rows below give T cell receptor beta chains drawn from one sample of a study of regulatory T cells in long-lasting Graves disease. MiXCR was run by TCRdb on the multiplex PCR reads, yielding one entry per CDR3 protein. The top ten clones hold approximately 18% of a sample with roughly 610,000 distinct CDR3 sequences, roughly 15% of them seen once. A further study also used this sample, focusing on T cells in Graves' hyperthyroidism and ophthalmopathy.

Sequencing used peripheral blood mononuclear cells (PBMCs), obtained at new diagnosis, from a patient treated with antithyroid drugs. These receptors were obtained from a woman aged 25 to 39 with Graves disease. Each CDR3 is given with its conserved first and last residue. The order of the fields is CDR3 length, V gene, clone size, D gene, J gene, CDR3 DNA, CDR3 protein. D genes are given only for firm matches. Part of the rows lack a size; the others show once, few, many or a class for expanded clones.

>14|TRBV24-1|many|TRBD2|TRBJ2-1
TGTGCCACCAGTGTGGGACTAGCCTACAATGAGCAGTTCTTC
CATSVGLAYNEQFF
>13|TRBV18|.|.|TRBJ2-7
TGTGCCAGCTCAACCGGGACATTATACGAGCAGTACTTC
CASSTGTLYEQYF
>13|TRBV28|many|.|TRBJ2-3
TGTGCCAGCAGTTTGGTATTAGAAGATACGCAGTATTTT
CASSLVLEDTQYF
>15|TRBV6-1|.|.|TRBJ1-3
TGTGCCAGCATCCTGAGGAGTGGCTCTGGAAACACCATATATTTT
CASILRSGSGNTIYF
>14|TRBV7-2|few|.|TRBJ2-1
TGTGCCAGCAGCTTAGGCGGAAAGTACAATGAGCAGTTCTTC
CASSLGGKYNEQFF
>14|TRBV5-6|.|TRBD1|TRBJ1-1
TGTGCCAGCAGCTTTAGCGACAGGGGTACTGAAGCTTTCTTT
CASSFSDRGTEAFF
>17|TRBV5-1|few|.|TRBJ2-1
TGCGCCAGCAGCTCGTACCTTTTCAGTCCCGGCTACAATGAGCAGTTCTTC
CASSSYLFSPGYNEQFF
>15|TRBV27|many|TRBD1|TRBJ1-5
TGTGCCAGCAGTCCTACCAGGACAGGGGCTCAGCCCCAGCATTTT
CASSPTRTGAQPQHF
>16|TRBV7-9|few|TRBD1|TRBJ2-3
TGTGCCAGCAGCTTAGGTTGGACAGGGGAAAAAGATACGCAGTATTTT
CASSLGWTGEKDTQYF
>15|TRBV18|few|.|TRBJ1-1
TGTGCCAGCTCACCCTCTACGGGCGGGAACACTGAAGCTTTCTTT
CASSPSTGGNTEAFF
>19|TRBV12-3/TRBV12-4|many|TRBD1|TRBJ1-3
TGTGCCAGCAGTCCCCGGGGTGGACAGGGGGACCCCTCTGGAAACACCATATATTTT
CASSPRGGQGDPSGNTIYF
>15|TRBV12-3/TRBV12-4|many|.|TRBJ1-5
TGTGCCAGCAGTCCTCCGGGGGGTATGTATCAGCCCCAGCATTTT
CASSPPGGMYQPQHF
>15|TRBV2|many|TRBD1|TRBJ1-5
TGTGCCAGCAGTCGCACGAGGGGGCGGGATCAGCCCCAGCATTTT
CASSRTRGRDQPQHF
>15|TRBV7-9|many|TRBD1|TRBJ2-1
TGTGCCAGCAGCGCCGGGACAGGGGGTTACAATGAGCAGTTCTTC
CASSAGTGGYNEQFF
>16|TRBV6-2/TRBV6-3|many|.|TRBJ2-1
TGTGCCAGCAGCCCAACTACTAGCACCCGTCACAATGAGCAGTTCTTC
CASSPTTSTRHNEQFF
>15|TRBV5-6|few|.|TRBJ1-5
TGTGCCAGCAGCTTGTGGGGGCGTAATAATCAGCCCCAGCATTTT
CASSLWGRNNQPQHF
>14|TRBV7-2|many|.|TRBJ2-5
TGTGCCAGCAGCTTGGTGCGGGAACAAGAGACCCAGTACTTC
CASSLVREQETQYF
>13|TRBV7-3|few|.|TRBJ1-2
TGTGCCAGCAGTCCACAGGGATCCTATGGCTACACCTTC
CASSPQGSYGYTF
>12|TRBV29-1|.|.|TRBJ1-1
TGCAGCGTTGACTTTGCGAACACTGAAGCTTTCTTT
CSVDFANTEAFF
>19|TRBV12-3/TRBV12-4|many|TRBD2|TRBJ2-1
TGTGCCAGCAGTTCCCGAGGTAATAGCGGGAGTTTCTCCTACAATGAGCAGTTCTTC
CASSSRGNSGSFSYNEQFF
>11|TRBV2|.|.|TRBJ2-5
TGTGCCAGCAGTGGGTTGGAGACCCAGTACTTC
CASSGLETQYF
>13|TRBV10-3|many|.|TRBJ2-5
TGTGCCATCAGTGATGGACTGGGTGAGACCCAGTACTTC
CAISDGLGETQYF
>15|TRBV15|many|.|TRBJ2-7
TGTGCCACCAGCTTTACGAGCTCGACCCCGGACGAGCAGTACTTC
CATSFTSSTPDEQYF
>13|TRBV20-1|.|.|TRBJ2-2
TGCAGTGCTAAACTCCGTGGCACCGGGGAGCTGTTTTTT
CSAKLRGTGELFF
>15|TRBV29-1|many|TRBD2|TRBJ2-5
TGCAGCGCGCAACTCAGGGATCCCGGGAGGGAGACCCAGTACTTC
CSAQLRDPGRETQYF
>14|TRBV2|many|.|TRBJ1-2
TGTGCCAGCAGTCCAGGGTGGAGCTTATATGGCTACACCTTC
CASSPGWSLYGYTF
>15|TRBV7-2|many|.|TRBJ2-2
TGTGCCAGCAGCTTTGAATGGACGCTCACCGGGGAGCTGTTTTTT
CASSFEWTLTGELFF
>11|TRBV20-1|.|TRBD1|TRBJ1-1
TGCAGAGATGACAGGGTCCCTGAAGCTTTCTTT
CRDDRVPEAFF
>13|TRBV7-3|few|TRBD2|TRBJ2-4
TGTGCCAGCAGCTCTGGGGGGGGGAACATTCAGTACTTC
CASSSGGGNIQYF
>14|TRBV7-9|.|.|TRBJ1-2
TGTGCCAGCAGCCATTGGGTCGTTGACTATGGCTACACCTTC
CASSHWVVDYGYTF
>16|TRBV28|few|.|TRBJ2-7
TGTGCCAGCAGCCATACAGGGAGTGAGGTCGCCTACGAGCAGTACTTC
CASSHTGSEVAYEQYF
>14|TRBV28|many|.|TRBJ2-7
TGTGCCAGCAGTTTAAGACAGGCCACCTACGAGCAGTACTTC
CASSLRQATYEQYF
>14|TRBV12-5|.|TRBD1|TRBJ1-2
TGTGCTAGTGGGTCGTCGGACAGGGCCGATGGCTACACCTTC
CASGSSDRADGYTF
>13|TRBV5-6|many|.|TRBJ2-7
TGTGCCAGCAGTTTAGGATCCAGGTACGAGCAGTACTTC
CASSLGSRYEQYF
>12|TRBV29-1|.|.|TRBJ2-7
TGCAGCGTTGCGGACTCCGCCTACGAGCAGTACTTC
CSVADSAYEQYF
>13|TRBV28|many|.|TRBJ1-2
TGTGCCAGCAGTTCGGAGGGGAGCTATGGCTACACCTTC
CASSSEGSYGYTF